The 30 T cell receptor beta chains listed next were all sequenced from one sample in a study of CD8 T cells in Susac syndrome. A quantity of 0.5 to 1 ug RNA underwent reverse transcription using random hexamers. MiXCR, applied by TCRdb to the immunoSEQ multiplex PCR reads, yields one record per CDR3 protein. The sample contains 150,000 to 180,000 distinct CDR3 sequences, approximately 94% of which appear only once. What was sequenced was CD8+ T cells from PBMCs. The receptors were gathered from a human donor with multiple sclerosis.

CDR3 residues: CATQGWVNTEAFF. The CDR3 coding sequence is TGTGCCACCCAAGGGTGGGTGAACACTGAAGCTTTCTTT. The V call is TRBV15, the J call TRBJ1-1; D remains unclear. Trimming took 8 bases from V and 0 from J, leaving 10 bases between them. This CDR3 has 13 residues. Germline CDR1 is LNHNV and CDR2 is YYDKDF (reference sequence).

The CDR3 loop is CASSLSGREVGYTF. The CDR3 nucleotides are TGTGCCAGCAGTTTAAGTGGCAGGGAAGTTGGCTACACCTTC. The chain recombines TRBV6-5 with TRBJ1-2; perhaps TRBD1 as D (5 bases). Germline-derived CDR1 and CDR2 are MNHEY and SVGAGI. This CDR3 comprises 14 residues. V gave up 4 bases and J gave up 7 bases, with 16 bases separating them.

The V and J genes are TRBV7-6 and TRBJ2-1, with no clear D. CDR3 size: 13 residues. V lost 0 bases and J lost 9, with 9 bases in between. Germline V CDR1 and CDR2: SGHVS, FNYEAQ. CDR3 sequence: CASSLAARVEQFF. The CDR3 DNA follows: TGTGCCAGCAGCTTAGCCGCTCGAGTTGAGCAGTTCTTC.

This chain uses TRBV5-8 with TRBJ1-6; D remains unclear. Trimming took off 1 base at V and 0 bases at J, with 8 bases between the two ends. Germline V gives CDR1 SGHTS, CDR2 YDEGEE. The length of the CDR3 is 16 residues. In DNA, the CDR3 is TGTGCCAGCAGCTTGTTGCCGAGCTCCTATAATTCACCCCTCCACTTT. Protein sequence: CASSLLPSSYNSPLHF. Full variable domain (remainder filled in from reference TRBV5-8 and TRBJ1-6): EAGVTQSPTHLIKTRGQQATLRCSPISGHTSVYWYQQALGLGLQFLLWYDEGEERNRGNFPPRFSGRQFPNYSSELNVNALELEDSALYLCASSLLPSSYNSPLHFGNGTRLTVT.

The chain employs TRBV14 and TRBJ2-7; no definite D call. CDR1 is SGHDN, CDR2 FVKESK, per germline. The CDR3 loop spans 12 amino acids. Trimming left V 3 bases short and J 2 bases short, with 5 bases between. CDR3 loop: CASSQEPYEQYF. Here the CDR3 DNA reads TGTGCCAGCAGCCAGGAGCCCTACGAGCAGTACTTC. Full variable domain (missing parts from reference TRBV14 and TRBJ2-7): EAGVTQFPSHSVIEKGQTVTLRCDPISGHDNLYWYRRVMGKEIKFLLHFVKESKQDESGMPNNRFLAERTGGTYSTLKVQPAELEDSGVYFCASSQEPYEQYFGPGTRLTVT.

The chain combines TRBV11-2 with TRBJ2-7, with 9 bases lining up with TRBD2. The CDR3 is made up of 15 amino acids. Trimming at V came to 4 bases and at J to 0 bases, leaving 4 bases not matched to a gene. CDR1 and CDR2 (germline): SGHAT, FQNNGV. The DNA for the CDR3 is TGTGCCAGCAGCTCCAGCGGGGGGTCCTCCTACGAGCAGTACTTC. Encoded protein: CASSSSGGSSYEQYF.

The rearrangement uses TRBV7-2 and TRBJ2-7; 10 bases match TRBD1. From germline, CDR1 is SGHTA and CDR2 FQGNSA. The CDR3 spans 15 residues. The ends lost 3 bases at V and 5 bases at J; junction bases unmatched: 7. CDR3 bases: TGTGCCAGCAGCTTCGCGCGGGACAGGGGAGACGAGCAGTACTTC. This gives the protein CASSFARDRGDEQYF.

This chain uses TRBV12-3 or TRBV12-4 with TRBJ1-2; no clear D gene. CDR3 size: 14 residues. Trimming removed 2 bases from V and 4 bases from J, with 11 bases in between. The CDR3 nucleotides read TGTGCCAGCAGTTTAAATCGAGGAGTCTATGGCTACACCTTC. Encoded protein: CASSLNRGVYGYTF.

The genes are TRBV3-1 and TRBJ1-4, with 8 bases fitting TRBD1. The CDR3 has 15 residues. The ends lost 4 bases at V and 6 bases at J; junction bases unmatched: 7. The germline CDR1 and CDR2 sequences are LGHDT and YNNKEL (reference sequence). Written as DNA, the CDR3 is TGTGCCAGCAGCCGAGGGACAGGTTGGGATGAAAAACTGTTTTTT. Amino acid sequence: CASSRGTGWDEKLFF.

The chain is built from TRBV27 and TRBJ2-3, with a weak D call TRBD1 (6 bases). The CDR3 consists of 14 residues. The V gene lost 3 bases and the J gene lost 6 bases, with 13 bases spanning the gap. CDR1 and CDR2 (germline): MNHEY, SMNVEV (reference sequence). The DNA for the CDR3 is TGTGCCAGCAGTTTCGCCCGACAGGTCGATACGCAGTATTTT. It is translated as CASSFARQVDTQYF.

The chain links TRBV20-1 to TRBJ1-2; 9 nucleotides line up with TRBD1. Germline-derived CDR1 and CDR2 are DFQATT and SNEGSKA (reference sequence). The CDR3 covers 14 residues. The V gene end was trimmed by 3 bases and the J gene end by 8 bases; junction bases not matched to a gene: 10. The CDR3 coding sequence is TGCAGTGCTAGGAGAACCGGGACAGGGAAGGGCTACACCTTC. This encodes CSARRTGTGKGYTF.

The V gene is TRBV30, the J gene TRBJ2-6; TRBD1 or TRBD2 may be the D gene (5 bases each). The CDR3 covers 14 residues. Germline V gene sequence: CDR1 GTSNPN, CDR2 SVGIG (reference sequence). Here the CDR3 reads CAGTFPSGANVLTF. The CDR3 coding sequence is TGTGCAGGGACCTTTCCCTCTGGGGCCAACGTCCTGACTTTC.

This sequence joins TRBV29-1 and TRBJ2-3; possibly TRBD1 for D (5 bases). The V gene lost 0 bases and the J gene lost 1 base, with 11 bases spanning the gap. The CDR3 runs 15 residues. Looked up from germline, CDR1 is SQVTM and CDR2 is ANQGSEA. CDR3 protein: CSVEERGHRTDTQYF. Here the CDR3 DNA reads TGCAGCGTTGAAGAAAGGGGCCACCGCACAGATACGCAGTATTTT.

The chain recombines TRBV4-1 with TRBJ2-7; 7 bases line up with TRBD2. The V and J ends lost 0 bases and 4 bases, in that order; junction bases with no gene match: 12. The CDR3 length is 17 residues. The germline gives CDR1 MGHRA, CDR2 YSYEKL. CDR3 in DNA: TGCGCCAGCAGCCAAGAGCCCCCGGGAGGTAGAATGTACGAGCAGTACTTC. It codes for CASSQEPPGGRMYEQYF.

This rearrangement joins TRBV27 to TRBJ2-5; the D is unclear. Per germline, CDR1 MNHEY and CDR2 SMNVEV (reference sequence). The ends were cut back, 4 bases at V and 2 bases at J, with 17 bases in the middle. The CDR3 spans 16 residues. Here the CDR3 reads CASSSNLSTHQETQYF. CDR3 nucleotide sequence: TGTGCCAGCAGTTCGAACTTGTCAACCCATCAAGAGACCCAGTACTTC.

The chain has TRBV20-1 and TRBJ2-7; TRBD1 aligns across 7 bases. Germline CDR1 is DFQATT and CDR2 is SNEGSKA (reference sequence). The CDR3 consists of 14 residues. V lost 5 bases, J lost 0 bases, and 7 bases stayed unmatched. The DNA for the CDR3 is TGCAGTGCTCCTTCCCGGGACAGCTCCTACGAGCAGTACTTC. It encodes CSAPSRDSSYEQYF.

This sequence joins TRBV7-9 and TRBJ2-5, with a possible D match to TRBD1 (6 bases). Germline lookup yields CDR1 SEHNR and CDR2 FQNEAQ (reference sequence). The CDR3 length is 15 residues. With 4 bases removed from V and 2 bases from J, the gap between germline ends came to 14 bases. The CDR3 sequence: CASSSRLGQQETQYF. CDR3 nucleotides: TGTGCCAGCAGCTCACGGTTAGGACAGCAAGAGACCCAGTACTTC.

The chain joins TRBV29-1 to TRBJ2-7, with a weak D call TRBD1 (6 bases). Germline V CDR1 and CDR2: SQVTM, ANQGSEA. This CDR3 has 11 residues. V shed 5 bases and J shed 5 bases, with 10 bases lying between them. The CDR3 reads CSVFRGDEQYF. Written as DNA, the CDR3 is TGCAGCGTTTTCAGGGGTGACGAGCAGTACTTC.

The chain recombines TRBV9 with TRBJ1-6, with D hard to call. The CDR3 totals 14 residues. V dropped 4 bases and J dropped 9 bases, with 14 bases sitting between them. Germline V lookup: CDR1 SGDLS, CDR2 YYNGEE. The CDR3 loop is CASSPALEGSPLHF. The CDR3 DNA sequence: TGTGCCAGCAGCCCTGCTTTAGAGGGTTCACCCCTCCACTTT. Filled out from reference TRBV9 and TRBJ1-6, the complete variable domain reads DSGVTQTPKHLITATGQRVTLRCSPRSGDLSVYWYQQSLDQGLQFLIQYYNGEERAKGNILERFSAQQFPDLHSELNLSSLELGDSALYFCASSPALEGSPLHFGNGTRLTVT.

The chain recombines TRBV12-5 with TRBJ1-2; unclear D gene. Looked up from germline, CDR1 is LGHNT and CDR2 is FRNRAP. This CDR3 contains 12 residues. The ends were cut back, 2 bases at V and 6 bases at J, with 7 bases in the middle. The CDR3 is CASGLLTHGYTF. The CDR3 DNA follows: TGTGCTAGTGGTTTGTTAACACATGGCTACACCTTC.

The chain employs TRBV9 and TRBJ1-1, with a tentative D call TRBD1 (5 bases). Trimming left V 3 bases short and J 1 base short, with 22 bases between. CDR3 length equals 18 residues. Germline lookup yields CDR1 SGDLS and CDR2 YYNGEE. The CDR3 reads CASSASRLMGQGNTEAFF. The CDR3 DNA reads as TGTGCCAGCAGCGCATCTCGCCTTATGGGGCAGGGGAACACTGAAGCTTTCTTT.

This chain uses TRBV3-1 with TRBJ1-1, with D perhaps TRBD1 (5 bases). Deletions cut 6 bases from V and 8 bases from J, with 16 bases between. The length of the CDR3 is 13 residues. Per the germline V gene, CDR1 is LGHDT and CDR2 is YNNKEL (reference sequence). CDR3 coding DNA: TGTGCCAGCAGTTACGGTCAGGGATGGGAAGCTTTCTTT. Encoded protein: CASSYGQGWEAFF.

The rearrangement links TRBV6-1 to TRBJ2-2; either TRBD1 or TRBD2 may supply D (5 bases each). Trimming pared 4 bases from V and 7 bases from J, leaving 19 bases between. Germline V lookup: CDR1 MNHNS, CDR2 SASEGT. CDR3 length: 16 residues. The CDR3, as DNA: TGTGCCAGCAGTGTTACCGGGACGCCGTTGGACGGGGAGCTGTTTTTT. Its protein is CASSVTGTPLDGELFF.

The CDR3 bases are TGTGCCAGCAGCCAGGCCCCAGGGACTGAAGCTTTCTTT. It codes for CASSQAPGTEAFF. The chain is built from TRBV3-1 and TRBJ1-1; TRBD1 might be the D (5 bases). The V gene lost 3 bases and the J gene lost 5 bases, with 10 bases spanning the gap. This CDR3 is 13 amino acids long. Germline assignment: CDR1 LGHDT and CDR2 YNNKEL (reference sequence). Full variable domain (rest looked up from reference TRBV3-1 and TRBJ1-1): DTAVSQTPKYLVTQMGNDKSIKCEQNLGHDTMYWYKQDSKKFLKIMFSYNNKELIINETVPNRFSPKSPDKAHLNLHINSLELGDSAVYFCASSQAPGTEAFFGQGTRLTVV.

This CDR3 is CASRVGDRLGGSYNEQFF. The CDR3, as DNA: TGTGCCAGCAGGGTGGGGGACAGGCTTGGGGGCTCCTACAATGAGCAGTTCTTC. J is TRBJ2-1 and V is TRBV2; 8 bases are a match to TRBD1. CDR3 length: 18 residues. J was trimmed by 0 bases and V by 6 bases; bases with no gene match: 13. Germline V gives CDR1 SNHLY, CDR2 FYNNEI.

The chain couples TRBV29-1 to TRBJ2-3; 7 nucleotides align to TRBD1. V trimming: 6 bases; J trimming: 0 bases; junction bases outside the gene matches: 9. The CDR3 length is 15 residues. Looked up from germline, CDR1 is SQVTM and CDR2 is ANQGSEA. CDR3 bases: TGCAGCGTCGGGGAATGGGACAGTAGCACAGATACGCAGTATTTT. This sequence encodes CSVGEWDSSTDTQYF.

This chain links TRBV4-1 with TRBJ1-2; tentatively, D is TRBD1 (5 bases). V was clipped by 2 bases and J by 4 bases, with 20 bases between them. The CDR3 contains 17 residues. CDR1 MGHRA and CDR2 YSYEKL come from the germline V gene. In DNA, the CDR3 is TGCGCCAGCAGCCAACTCCTGGGGTTGACAGTTCCCTATGGCTACACCTTC. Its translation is CASSQLLGLTVPYGYTF.

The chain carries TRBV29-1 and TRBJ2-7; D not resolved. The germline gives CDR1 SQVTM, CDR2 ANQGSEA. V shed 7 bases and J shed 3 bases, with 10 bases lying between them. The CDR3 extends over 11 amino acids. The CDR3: CSGAANYEQYF. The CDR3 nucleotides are TGCAGCGGGGCAGCCAACTACGAGCAGTACTTC.

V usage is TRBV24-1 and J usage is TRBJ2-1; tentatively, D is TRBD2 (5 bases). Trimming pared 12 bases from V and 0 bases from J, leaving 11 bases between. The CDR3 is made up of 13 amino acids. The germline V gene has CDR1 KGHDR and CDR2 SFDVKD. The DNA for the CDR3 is TGTGCCCCCTGGAGGAGCTCCTACAATGAGCAGTTCTTC. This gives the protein CAPWRSSYNEQFF.

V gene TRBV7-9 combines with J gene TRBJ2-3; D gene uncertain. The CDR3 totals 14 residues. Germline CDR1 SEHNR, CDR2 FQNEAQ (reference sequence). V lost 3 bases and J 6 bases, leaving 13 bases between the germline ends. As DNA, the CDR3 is TGTGCCAGCAGCTTGGGTAAAGGGCCCGATACGCAGTATTTT. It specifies CASSLGKGPDTQYF.